A single sample gave rise to the 28 T cell receptor beta chains below, sequenced in a study of Graves' ophthalmopathy and Graves' hyperthyroidism. TCR beta CDR3 regions were amplified from RNA transcripts. First-round RT-PCR relied on HTBI primers, and a second-round multiplex PCR came next. A single record per CDR3 protein comes from TCRdb applying MiXCR to the multiplex PCR reads. Among about 740,000 distinct CDR3 sequences listed, 35% to 50% were seen once. Specimen: peripheral blood. All receptors come from an adult man with Graves' ophthalmopathy.

CDR3 bases: TGTGCCAGCAGCTTCACCGCGGCATCCTCGAAGACCCAGTACTTC. It translates to CASSFTAASSKTQYF. The rearrangement joins TRBV7-2 to TRBJ2-5, with unresolved D. The CDR3 runs 15 residues. CDR1 and CDR2 from the germline V gene are SGHTA and FQGNSA. The ends were cut back, 3 bases at V and 6 bases at J, with 17 bases in the middle.

The chain is built from TRBV20-1 and TRBJ1-6; TRBD1 matches at 8 bases. Per germline, CDR1 DFQATT and CDR2 SNEGSKA (reference sequence). The junction had 4 bases not matched to a gene; V was cut back by 1 base and J by 2 bases. The CDR3 runs to 16 residues. CDR3 sequence reads: CSARAGTGAYNSPLHF. For the CDR3, the DNA is TGCAGTGCTAGAGCCGGGACAGGTGCCTATAATTCACCCCTCCACTTT.

The chain employs TRBV7-8 and TRBJ2-5; 11 positions match TRBD2. Germline-derived CDR1 and CDR2 are SGHVS and FQNEAQ. Trimming at V came to 3 bases and at J to 5 bases, leaving 8 bases not matched to a gene. The CDR3 has 16 amino acids. The CDR3 sequence: CASSFLAGGVTETQYF. CDR3 nucleotide sequence: TGTGCCAGCAGCTTTCTAGCGGGGGGAGTAACGGAGACCCAGTACTTC.

The sample holds many counts of this clonotype. The chain links TRBV10-3 to TRBJ1-2; D is uncertain. V lost 3 bases and J lost 1, with 6 bases in between. The germline V gene has CDR1 ENHRY and CDR2 SYGVKD. The CDR3 spans 13 residues. CDR3 sequence: CAISDSDNYGYTF. The CDR3 DNA reads TGTGCCATCAGTGACAGTGATAACTATGGCTACACCTTC.

The V gene is TRBV7-9, the J gene TRBJ2-7, with 9 nucleotides matching TRBD1. Looked up from germline, CDR1 is SEHNR and CDR2 is FQNEAQ (reference sequence). There are 15 residues in the CDR3. The junction had 5 bases not matched to a gene; V was cut back by 0 bases and J by 5 bases. In DNA form, the CDR3 reads TGTGCCAGCAGCTTAGCACAGGGGGCTGGGGACGAGCAGTACTTC. The encoded protein is CASSLAQGAGDEQYF. Looking up the rest from reference TRBV7-9 and TRBJ2-7 gives the full variable domain: DTGVSQNPRHKITKRGQNVTFRCDPISEHNRLYWYRQTLGQGPEFLTYFQNEAQLEKSRLLSDRFSAERPKGSFSTLEIQRTEQGDSAMYLCASSLAQGAGDEQYFGPGTRLTVT.

The sample holds many counts of this clonotype. The genes are TRBV7-8 and TRBJ1-1; no definite D call. CDR3 length: 15 amino acids. Germline V gene lookup returns CDR1 SGHVS and CDR2 FQNEAQ. V lost 2 bases and J lost 5, with 15 bases in between. CDR3 nucleotide sequence: TGTGCCAGCAGCTTAACCCCAGGAGGGTTTACTGAAGCTTTCTTT. The encoded protein is CASSLTPGGFTEAFF. The variable domain in full, with the rest retrieved from reference TRBV7-8 and TRBJ1-1, is GAGVSQSPRYKVAKRGQDVALRCDPISGHVSLFWYQQALGQGPEFLTYFQNEAQLDKSGLPSDRFFAERPEGSVSTLKIQRTQQEDSAVYLCASSLTPGGFTEAFFGQGTRLTVV.

This clonotype was observed a single time. The junction departs from the called germline gene at one end, perhaps through a read error. The rearrangement links TRBV9 to TRBJ2-5; 10 bases agree with TRBD1. The CDR3 runs 17 residues. Per the germline V gene, CDR1 is SGDLS and CDR2 is YYNGEE. CDR3 protein: CVSSRHRLDRGLETQYF. The DNA for the CDR3 is TGTGTCAGCAGCCGACATCGTCTAGACAGGGGGCTAGAGACCCAGTACTTC.

The chain employs TRBV2 and TRBJ2-7; TRBD1 matches 9 bases. This CDR3 contains 13 residues. The germline V gene encodes CDR1 SNHLY and CDR2 FYNNEI. After removal of 8 bases from V and 5 bases from J, the junction contained 7 bases not matched to a gene. As DNA, the CDR3 is TGTGCCAGCCCCGGGACAGGGTTCCACGAGCAGTACTTC. Translating it yields CASPGTGFHEQYF.

Worth noting for this clonotype: One base away lies a much larger clone, so this may be a sequencing read error. The chain couples TRBV7-2 to TRBJ2-5; D not resolved. Germline loops: CDR1 SGHTA, CDR2 FQGNSA. The CDR3 is made up of 13 amino acids. CDR3 sequence: CGSSLSSQETQYF. The CDR3, as DNA: TGTGGCAGCAGCTTATCCAGTCAAGAGACCCAGTACTTC.

This clonotype was counted between two and nine times. This sequence joins TRBV7-2 and TRBJ2-7; D tentatively fits TRBD1 or TRBD2 (5 bases each). Per germline, CDR1 SGHTA and CDR2 FQGNSA. The CDR3 runs to 13 residues. The V end lost 1 base, the J end lost 7 bases, and 11 bases lay between the germline ends. CDR3 nucleotide sequence: TGTGCCAGCAGCTTAGGGGGGTTGCGGGAGCAGTACTTC. Encoded protein: CASSLGGLREQYF.

The chain employs TRBV28 and TRBJ2-7; 8 positions agree with TRBD2. In germline, CDR1 is MDHEN, CDR2 SYDVKM. V was pared by 8 bases and J by 9 bases, with 18 bases of the junction left unmatched. The CDR3 is 15 residues long. This CDR3 is CASLGGGGGSGGQYF. The CDR3 coding sequence is TGTGCCAGCCTTGGGGGGGGCGGGGGGTCCGGTGGGCAGTACTTC.

The genes are TRBV5-1 and TRBJ1-4; no reliable D call. Germline CDR1 and CDR2: SGHRS and YFSETQ. Trimming took 5 bases from V and 7 from J, leaving 18 bases between them. The CDR3 has 15 amino acids. The CDR3: CASSFGNTVGEKLFF. As DNA, the CDR3 is TGCGCCAGCAGTTTCGGAAACACAGTCGGTGAAAAACTGTTTTTT.

This chain connects TRBV5-1 to TRBJ2-7; D is undetermined. The V gene's germline CDR1 is SGHRS and CDR2 YFSETQ. Trimming took 0 bases from V and 5 from J, leaving 12 bases between them. This CDR3 spans 14 amino acids. The DNA of the CDR3 is TGCGCCAGCAGCTTGGGCAGAGGTGCTCACGAGCAGTACTTC. Its protein is CASSLGRGAHEQYF.

This clonotype was counted many times. The chain employs TRBV2 and TRBJ2-6, with no clear D. Trimming removed 10 bases at V and 1 base at J, with 14 bases between. CDR3 length equals 15 residues. Germline V gives CDR1 SNHLY, CDR2 FYNNEI. The DNA for the CDR3 is TGTGCCACCTCCCCGATACTTTCTGGGGCCAACGTCCTGACTTTC. Encoded protein: CATSPILSGANVLTF.

The chain employs TRBV11-1 and TRBJ1-6; D possibly corresponds to TRBD1 (5 bases). This CDR3 region has 13 residues. The germline V gene encodes CDR1 SGHAT and CDR2 FQDESV (reference sequence). V lost 8 bases, J lost 9 bases, and 14 bases lay in between. The CDR3, as DNA: TGTGCCAGCTGGCAGGGAATCAGTTCACCCCTCCACTTT. Translating it yields CASWQGISSPLHF.

This clonotype has at least ten counts. CDR3 coding DNA: TGCAGCGTAAAAACAGGGGGTAATTCACCCCTCCACTTT. Translating it yields CSVKTGGNSPLHF. The genes are TRBV29-1 and TRBJ1-6; 8 nucleotides align to TRBD1. The CDR3 sequence is 13 residues long. From germline, CDR1 is SQVTM and CDR2 ANQGSEA. V shed 6 bases and J 6 bases; nucleotides not matched to a gene: 4.

This clonotype showed up just once. The chain joins TRBV29-1 to TRBJ2-7; tentatively, D is TRBD1 or TRBD2 (5 bases each). Gene TRBJ2-1 matches the end of the DNA better, so the J call may be wrong. The CDR3 runs to 13 residues. Germline-derived CDR1 and CDR2 are SQVTM and ANQGSEA. CDR3 nucleotides: TGCAGCCCCGGACCGGGACCCAACAATGAGCAGTTCTTC. Translation: CSPGPGPNNEQFF.

The chain is built from TRBV15 and TRBJ1-5; D ambiguous. Germline V gene data show CDR1 as LNHNV and CDR2 as YYDKDF (reference sequence). V was trimmed by 0 bases and J by 5 bases, leaving 5 bases between them. The CDR3 extends over 13 amino acids. CDR3: CATSRDGDQPQHF. CDR3 DNA sequence: TGTGCCACCAGCAGAGATGGGGATCAGCCCCAGCATTTT.

This clonotype showed up just a few times. The chain couples TRBV11-2 to TRBJ2-1; unclear D gene. Germline CDR1 reads SGHAT; CDR2 reads FQNNGV. This CDR3 contains 12 residues. V lost 2 bases and J lost 8, with 7 bases in between. Here the CDR3 DNA reads TGTGCCAGCAGCTTATACAGCGATGAGCAGTTCTTC. Translated: CASSLYSDEQFF.

There are many counts of this clonotype. The CDR3 protein is CSVELGRGAYEQYF. CDR3 bases: TGCAGCGTTGAACTAGGGCGGGGGGCCTACGAGCAGTACTTC. The chain combines TRBV29-1 with TRBJ2-7; 8 bases are a match to TRBD2. CDR3 size: 14 residues. V trimming: 2 bases; J trimming: 2 bases; junction bases outside the gene matches: 5. Germline V CDR1 and CDR2: SQVTM, ANQGSEA.

This clonotype was picked up a small number of times. CDR3 sequence: CASSLEVGQGYYEQYF. The CDR3 DNA sequence: TGTGCCAGCAGCTTAGAGGTTGGACAGGGGTACTACGAGCAGTACTTC. V and J are TRBV7-6 and TRBJ2-7; TRBD1 agrees at 9 bases. In germline, CDR1 is SGHVS, CDR2 FNYEAQ. This CDR3 is built from 16 residues. J lost 3 bases, V lost 1 base, and 7 bases had no gene match. Full variable domain (remainder filled in from reference TRBV7-6 and TRBJ2-7): GAGVSQSPRYKVTKRGQDVALRCDPISGHVSLYWYRQALGQGPEFLTYFNYEAQQDKSGLPNDRFSAERPEGSISTLTIQRTEQRDSAMYRCASSLEVGQGYYEQYFGPGTRLTVT.

This chain links TRBV7-2 with TRBJ2-5; 7 bases line up with TRBD2. Germline values: CDR1 SGHTA, CDR2 FQGNSA. The trim removed 0 bases at V and 11 bases at J, leaving 12 bases unmatched. CDR3 size: 15 residues. The CDR3 spells CASSLAAGDVNEQYF. CDR3 nucleotides: TGTGCCAGCAGCTTAGCGGCGGGAGACGTCAATGAGCAGTACTTC.

At least ten counts were recorded for this clonotype. The CDR3 region has the DNA TGTGCCAGCAGCACAAGGGACTACGAGCAGTACTTC. It codes for CASSTRDYEQYF. This rearrangement joins TRBV9 to TRBJ2-7; D unclear. The CDR3 is made up of 12 amino acids. Germline CDR1 and CDR2: SGDLS and YYNGEE. Trimming stripped 4 bases from V and 3 bases from J, with 8 bases between.

The sample holds many counts of this clonotype. The chain uses TRBV2 and TRBJ1-2; TRBD1 matches at 9 bases. This CDR3 contains 14 residues. J gave up 5 bases and V 6 bases, and 7 bases lay outside the gene matches. CDR1 is SNHLY, CDR2 FYNNEI, per germline. CDR3 region: CASSSHGTGYGYTF. CDR3 DNA sequence: TGTGCCAGCAGCTCCCACGGGACAGGGTATGGCTACACCTTC.

This clonotype was detected a few times. The J gene is TRBJ2-7, the V gene TRBV7-3; 9 bases align to TRBD1. The CDR3 consists of 14 residues. The germline gives CDR1 SGHTA, CDR2 FQGTGA. Trimming cost V 2 bases and J 5 bases; bases outside gene matches: 4. The CDR3 loop is CASSLWDRVDEQYF. In DNA form, the CDR3 reads TGTGCCAGCAGCTTATGGGACAGGGTCGACGAGCAGTACTTC.

This clonotype was recorded a few times. The chain joins TRBV20-1 to TRBJ2-7; D remains ambiguous. Trimming removed 3 bases at V and 3 bases at J, with 12 bases between. There are 13 residues in the CDR3. The germline V gene has CDR1 DFQATT and CDR2 SNEGSKA (reference sequence). In DNA form, the CDR3 reads TGCAGTGCTAGCCAAGGGTTCCTCTACGAGCAGTACTTC. Its translation: CSASQGFLYEQYF.

The CDR3 bases are TGTGCCTGGAGTGTAAGGGGCGGGAGCGGAAAACTGTTTTTT. Translated: CAWSVRGGSGKLFF. This sequence joins TRBV30 and TRBJ1-4; a possible D gene is TRBD1 (5 bases). Deletions cut 0 bases from V and 10 bases from J, with 15 bases between. Germline CDR1 GTSNPN, CDR2 SVGIG (reference sequence). This CDR3 is 14 amino acids long.

Only a few counts were recorded for this clonotype. This chain uses TRBV29-1 with TRBJ1-4; D is perhaps TRBD1 (6 bases). V lost 1 base and J lost 7, with 19 bases in between. CDR3 length equals 16 residues. CDR1 is SQVTM, CDR2 ANQGSEA, per germline. The CDR3 region has the DNA TGCAGCGTTGAAGTCGAGTCGGGGGGGCCGGGTGAAAAACTGTTTTTT. Amino acids: CSVEVESGGPGEKLFF. The entire variable domain, with the rest obtained from reference TRBV29-1 and TRBJ1-4, is as follows: SAVISQKPSRDICQRGTSLTIQCQVDSQVTMMFWYRQQPGQSLTLIATANQGSEATYESGFVIDKFPISRPNLTFSTLTVSNMSPEDSSIYLCSVEVESGGPGEKLFFGSGTQLSVL.